The next 31 T cell receptor beta chains were all read from a single sample in a study of T cell changes during pregnancy in multiple sclerosis. Produced via immunoSEQ multiplex PCR; TCRdb's table is partial and in-frame only. The repertoire holds approximately 50,000 clones, with about 90% as singletons. The specimen comprised CD8+ T cells from peripheral blood mononuclear cells, sampled after pregnancy. All receptors come from a female donor with multiple sclerosis, enrolled in a pregnancy study.

This chain joins TRBV19 and TRBJ1-1; 8 bases fit TRBD1. Germline V gives CDR1 LNHDA, CDR2 SQIVND (reference sequence). The CDR3 is 14 residues long. The V and J ends lost 3 bases and 1 base, in that order; junction bases with no gene match: 1. CDR3 in DNA: TGTGCCAGTAGTATGGACAGGGAGAACACTGAAGCTTTCTTT. This gives the protein CASSMDRENTEAFF.

This chain joins TRBV5-1 and TRBJ2-2; 7 bases align to TRBD1. The ends lost 4 bases at V and 13 bases at J; junction bases unmatched: 7. Germline CDR1 SGHRS, CDR2 YFSETQ. CDR3 size: 12 residues. The CDR3 protein is CASSIDRVVLFF. CDR3 bases: TGCGCCAGCAGCATAGACAGGGTTGTGCTGTTTTTT.

The V call is TRBV7-9, the J call TRBJ2-1, with TRBD1 identical over 8 bases. This CDR3 contains 11 residues. V was pared by 10 bases and J by 8 bases, with 4 bases of the junction left unmatched. Germline loops: CDR1 SEHNR, CDR2 FQNEAQ (reference sequence). CDR3 coding DNA: TGTGCCATGGACAGGGCTGATGAGCAGTTCTTC. Protein product: CAMDRADEQFF.

The gene calls are TRBV15 and TRBJ2-3, with 7 bases fitting TRBD1. After removal of 0 bases from V and 0 bases from J, the junction contained 9 bases not matched to a gene. Germline-derived CDR1 and CDR2 are LNHNV and YYDKDF (reference sequence). The CDR3 runs to 18 residues. CDR3 protein: CATSRDLDRMPSTDTQYF. CDR3 in DNA: TGTGCCACCAGCAGAGATTTGGACAGGATGCCCAGCACAGATACGCAGTATTTT. The full variable domain, its missing parts supplied by reference TRBV15 and TRBJ2-3, is DAMVIQNPRYQVTQFGKPVTLSCSQTLNHNVMYWYQQKSSQAPKLLFHYYDKDFNNEADTPDNFQSRRPNTSFCFLDIRSPGLGDTAMYLCATSRDLDRMPSTDTQYFGPGTRLTVL.

This clone was counted a few times. This rearrangement joins TRBV4-2 to TRBJ1-1, with D possibly TRBD1 on 6 matching bases. V was cut by 4 bases and J by 1 base, with 10 bases left in between. The CDR3 has 14 residues. Germline values: CDR1 LGHNA, CDR2 YNFKEQ. DNA for the CDR3: TGTGCCAGCAGCCCCAGGGGTCAGAACACTGAAGCTTTCTTT. It translates to CASSPRGQNTEAFF.

V usage is TRBV6-6 and J usage is TRBJ1-5; no definite D call. V lost 3 bases to trimming and J lost 4 bases, with 13 bases between them. Germline V gene data show CDR1 as MNHNY and CDR2 as SVGAGI (reference sequence). The CDR3 sequence is 15 residues long. DNA for the CDR3: TGTGCCAGCAGTTATATTTCGGGGTCTAATCAGCCCCAGCATTTT. Translating gives CASSYISGSNQPQHF.

This clone was observed once. The chain has TRBV15 and TRBJ1-4; D gene uncertain. V was shortened by 1 base and J by 8 bases, with 11 bases between the two germline ends. CDR3 length: 14 residues. CDR1 is LNHNV and CDR2 is YYDKDF in the germline V gene (reference sequence). The CDR3 reads CATSRAGAREKLFF. The CDR3 DNA sequence: TGTGCCACCAGCAGAGCGGGTGCGCGAGAAAAACTGTTTTTT.

The genes are TRBV5-6 and TRBJ1-5; 7 bases map to TRBD1. The trim removed 3 bases at V and 5 bases at J, leaving 2 bases unmatched. The germline V gene encodes CDR1 SGHDT and CDR2 YYEEEE. The CDR3 is 13 residues long. CDR3 nucleotide sequence: TGTGCCAGCAGCTATGGGACAGATCAGCCCCAGCATTTT. Amino acids: CASSYGTDQPQHF. Full variable domain (rest looked up from reference TRBV5-6 and TRBJ1-5): DAGVTQSPTHLIKTRGQQVTLRCSPKSGHDTVSWYQQALGQGPQFIFQYYEEEERQRGNFPDRFSGHQFPNYSSELNVNALLLGDSALYLCASSYGTDQPQHFGDGTRLSIL.

The chain links TRBV6-1 to TRBJ2-7; D is possibly TRBD2 (5 bases). Germline loops: CDR1 MNHNS, CDR2 SASEGT. V was pared by 6 bases and J by 2 bases, with 17 bases between. CDR3 length equals 15 residues. CDR3 bases: TGTGCCAGCAGGCCGACCTTATCCGGGACCTACGAGCAGTACTTC. Amino acids: CASRPTLSGTYEQYF.

This clone was seen only once. V usage is TRBV9 and J usage is TRBJ1-1; D is unclear. Germline V gene lookup returns CDR1 SGDLS and CDR2 YYNGEE. V was clipped by 0 bases and J by 5 bases, with 14 bases between them. This CDR3 is built from 15 residues. The CDR3 protein is CASSVVNAGGTEAFF. The CDR3 bases are TGTGCCAGCAGCGTAGTGAACGCCGGAGGGACTGAAGCTTTCTTT.

V is TRBV19 and J is TRBJ2-1; TRBD1 matches 7 bases. Germline V gives CDR1 LNHDA, CDR2 SQIVND (reference sequence). V shed 7 bases and J 7 bases; nucleotides not matched to a gene: 10. The CDR3 consists of 14 residues. The CDR3 sequence: CASIGPTGRNEQFF. The CDR3 region has the DNA TGTGCCAGTATAGGCCCGACAGGGCGAAATGAGCAGTTCTTC.

This clone was counted once. CDR3 DNA: TGTGCCAGCAGCCGAGGTACTAGCGGTGGGAATGAGCAGTTCTTC. It is translated as CASSRGTSGGNEQFF. This chain uses TRBV4-2 with TRBJ2-1, with 8 nucleotides matching TRBD2. Germline CDR1 and CDR2: LGHNA and YNFKEQ. The CDR3 spans 15 residues. With 4 bases clipped from V and 7 bases from J, the junction kept 9 bases outside the gene matches.

The chain has TRBV7-8 and TRBJ1-1; a weak D match, TRBD1 (6 bases). V lost 5 bases and J lost 1, with 14 bases in between. Germline CDR1 SGHVS, CDR2 FQNEAQ. The CDR3 contains 15 residues. CDR3 DNA: TGTGCCAGCAGCCCCCGGGGGGCCACGAACACTGAAGCTTTCTTT. This codes for CASSPRGATNTEAFF.

The V and J genes are TRBV7-9 and TRBJ2-7; no clear D. Germline loops: CDR1 SEHNR, CDR2 FQNEAQ (reference sequence). This CDR3 contains 12 residues. The V gene lost 4 bases and the J gene lost 1 base, with 5 bases spanning the gap. The CDR3 DNA reads TGTGCCAGCAGCTACGGTTCCTACGAGCAGTACTTC. Residues: CASSYGSYEQYF. Together with reference TRBV7-9 and TRBJ2-7, the CDR3 gives the full variable domain: DTGVSQNPRHKITKRGQNVTFRCDPISEHNRLYWYRQTLGQGPEFLTYFQNEAQLEKSRLLSDRFSAERPKGSFSTLEIQRTEQGDSAMYLCASSYGSYEQYFGPGTRLTVT.

The chain joins TRBV4-1 to TRBJ1-1; TRBD1 matches 7 bases. Germline V lookup: CDR1 MGHRA, CDR2 YSYEKL. The CDR3 is 17 residues long. The trim removed 0 bases at V and 4 bases at J, leaving 11 bases unmatched. DNA for the CDR3: TGCGCCAGCAGCCAAGATTCATCGATGGCAGGGGGCACTGAAGCTTTCTTT. Amino acid sequence: CASSQDSSMAGGTEAFF.

The chain is built from TRBV9 and TRBJ2-2, with TRBD2 identical over 12 bases. The germline CDR1 and CDR2 sequences are SGDLS and YYNGEE. After removal of 2 bases from V and 7 bases from J, the junction contained 6 bases not matched to a gene. The CDR3 covers 16 residues. The CDR3 DNA is TGTGCCAGCAGCGTGGCTAGCGGGGGGGCCTTCGGGGAGCTGTTTTTT. Protein product: CASSVASGGAFGELFF.

The chain combines TRBV13 with TRBJ2-1, with D perhaps matching TRBD2 (5 bases). Trimming removed 4 bases at V and 4 bases at J, with 8 bases between. Germline-derived CDR1 and CDR2 are PRHDT and FYEKMQ (reference sequence). This CDR3 spans 13 amino acids. CDR3 protein: CASSWEKYNEQFF. CDR3 in DNA: TGTGCCAGCAGCTGGGAGAAATACAATGAGCAGTTCTTC.

This clone was found a few times. The gene calls are TRBV29-1 and TRBJ1-1; D is unresolved. Trimming took 0 bases from V and 0 from J, leaving 5 bases between them. Germline assignment: CDR1 SQVTM and CDR2 ANQGSEA. The CDR3 consists of 13 residues. In nucleotides, the CDR3 is TGCAGCGTTGAAGATCCGGTGAACACTGAAGCTTTCTTT. Protein sequence: CSVEDPVNTEAFF.

CDR3 DNA: TGCAGCGTCGCGGAACCAGAGGGACTCATCAAAGAGCAGTTCTTC. Translated: CSVAEPEGLIKEQFF. This rearrangement joins TRBV29-1 to TRBJ2-1; tentative D call: TRBD2 (6 bases). Germline CDR1 is SQVTM and CDR2 is ANQGSEA. The CDR3 covers 15 residues. V was cut by 6 bases and J by 10 bases, with 25 bases left in between.

This clone was recorded only once. CDR3 coding DNA: TGTGCCAGCAGCACCGGGCAGGGAAACACCGGGGAGCTGTTTTTT. Translated, it gives CASSTGQGNTGELFF. The chain joins TRBV7-6 to TRBJ2-2, with TRBD1 as a possible D gene (5 bases). This CDR3 contains 15 residues. The V end was cut by 5 bases, the J end by 2 bases, with 12 bases between. The V gene's germline CDR1 is SGHVS and CDR2 FNYEAQ.

The chain joins TRBV9 to TRBJ2-7; no clear D gene. The length of the CDR3 is 14 residues. CDR1 and CDR2 from the germline V gene are SGDLS and YYNGEE. Trimming pared 4 bases from V and 2 bases from J, leaving 13 bases between. The CDR3 sequence is CASSPTDNPYEQYF. CDR3 DNA: TGTGCCAGCAGCCCCACCGACAACCCCTACGAGCAGTACTTC.

V is TRBV4-1 and J is TRBJ2-1; 7 bases map to TRBD2. Germline V gene lookup returns CDR1 MGHRA and CDR2 YSYEKL. V shed 8 bases, J shed 7 bases, and the junction held 11 bases outside the gene matches. This CDR3 has 14 residues. The CDR3 region is CASRGGMGGNEQFF. DNA of the CDR3: TGCGCCAGCCGTGGGGGGATGGGGGGGAATGAGCAGTTCTTC.

The chain recombines TRBV9 with TRBJ2-7; 10 nucleotides align to TRBD2. V shed 0 bases, J shed 4 bases, and the junction held 4 bases outside the gene matches. The germline V gene has CDR1 SGDLS and CDR2 YYNGEE. The CDR3 runs to 15 residues. CDR3: CASSVERGGCYEQYF. Written as DNA, the CDR3 is TGTGCCAGCAGCGTAGAGCGGGGGGGCTGTTACGAGCAGTACTTC.

The rearrangement uses TRBV4-1 and TRBJ1-5; D unclear. CDR1 is MGHRA, CDR2 YSYEKL, per germline. The CDR3 sequence is 14 residues long. Trimming stripped 1 base from V and 1 base from J, with 5 bases between. DNA for the CDR3: TGCGCCAGCAGCCAAGTTTCGAGCAATCAGCCCCAGCATTTT. Its translation is CASSQVSSNQPQHF.

Here the CDR3 DNA reads TGTGCCAGCAGCTGGGGGGAGGTTCTCACCGGGGAGCTGTTTTTT. Translating gives CASSWGEVLTGELFF. This chain connects TRBV7-9 to TRBJ2-2; possibly TRBD2 for D (6 bases). CDR1 is SEHNR and CDR2 is FQNEAQ in the germline V gene (reference sequence). The CDR3 sequence is 15 residues long. V lost 4 bases and J 4 bases, leaving 13 bases between the germline ends.

The sample holds one count of this clone. This rearrangement joins TRBV11-2 to TRBJ2-7, with D perhaps TRBD1 (6 bases). Trimming removed 5 bases at V and 7 bases at J, with 12 bases between. CDR1 is SGHAT, CDR2 FQNNGV, per germline. The CDR3 has 12 residues. Here the CDR3 DNA reads TGTGCCAGCAGCCCAGGGGCGGGTGAGCAGTACTTC. Translation gives CASSPGAGEQYF.

The chain recombines TRBV5-5 with TRBJ2-2, with TRBD2 matching over 10 bases. V was clipped by 1 base and J by 5 bases; unmatched bases: 8. Germline values: CDR1 SGHKS, CDR2 YYEKEE (reference sequence). The CDR3 is 17 amino acids. The CDR3 here is CASSLLLAGEDTGELFF. CDR3 in DNA: TGTGCCAGCAGCTTGCTCCTAGCGGGGGAGGATACCGGGGAGCTGTTTTTT.

The rearrangement joins TRBV7-8 to TRBJ2-1; 16 positions match TRBD2. CDR1 is SGHVS, CDR2 FQNEAQ, per germline. Losses at the gene ends were 6 bases for V and 4 bases for J; bases not matched to a gene: 15. The CDR3 covers 20 residues. The CDR3 protein is CASSLGGGLAGGPGYNEQFF. The CDR3, as DNA: TGTGCCAGCAGTCTAGGAGGGGGACTAGCGGGGGGGCCCGGGTACAATGAGCAGTTCTTC.

The rearrangement links TRBV19 to TRBJ2-1, with a weak D call TRBD1 (6 bases). The ends were cut back, 7 bases at V and 9 bases at J, with 16 bases in the middle. The CDR3 spans 13 residues. Germline V lookup: CDR1 LNHDA, CDR2 SQIVND (reference sequence). DNA for the CDR3: TGTGCCAGTAATACCGAACAGGGCACTGAGCAGTTCTTC. It encodes CASNTEQGTEQFF.

V gene TRBV19 combines with J gene TRBJ1-1; TRBD1 might be the D (5 bases). The CDR3 runs to 12 residues. Deletions cut 6 bases from V and 9 bases from J, with 14 bases between. CDR1 and CDR2 (germline): LNHDA, SQIVND (reference sequence). The CDR3 sequence is CASRSGSVQAFF. The CDR3, as DNA: TGTGCCAGTAGGTCAGGGTCAGTTCAAGCTTTCTTT.

The chain links TRBV7-9 to TRBJ1-1; D is perhaps TRBD1 (5 bases). The CDR3 length is 14 residues. Germline CDR1 reads SEHNR; CDR2 reads FQNEAQ (reference sequence). The V end lost 5 bases, the J end lost 5 bases, and 15 bases lay between the germline ends. DNA of the CDR3: TGTGCCAGCAGCCCATTGGGGCGCGATACTGAAGCTTTCTTT. This encodes CASSPLGRDTEAFF.